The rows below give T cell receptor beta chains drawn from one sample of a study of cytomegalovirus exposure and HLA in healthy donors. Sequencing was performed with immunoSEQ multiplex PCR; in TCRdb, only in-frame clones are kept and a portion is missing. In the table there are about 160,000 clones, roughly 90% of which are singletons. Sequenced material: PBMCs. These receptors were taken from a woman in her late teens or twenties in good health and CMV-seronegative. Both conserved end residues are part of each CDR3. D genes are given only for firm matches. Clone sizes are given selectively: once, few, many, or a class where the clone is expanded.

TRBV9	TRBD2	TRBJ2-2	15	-	TGTGCCAGCAGCGAAACTAGCGGGGTGGCCGGGGAGCTGTTTTTT	CASSETSGVAGELFF
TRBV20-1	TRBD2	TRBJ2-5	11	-	TGCAGTCTAGCGGGAAGCGAGACCCAGTACTTC	CSLAGSETQYF
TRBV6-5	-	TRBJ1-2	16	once	TGTGCCAGCAGTTACTCTAATACGTTGACAGCGTATGGCTACACCTTC	CASSYSNTLTAYGYTF
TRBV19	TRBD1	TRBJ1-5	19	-	TGTGCCAGTAGTATAGATCAGCAATCAGGGGGCTTGAGCAATCAGCCCCAGCATTTT	CASSIDQQSGGLSNQPQHF
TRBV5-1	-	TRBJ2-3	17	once	TGCGCCAGCAGCTTGGGCGAAAGGTGGGGGGACACAGATACGCAGTATTTT	CASSLGERWGDTDTQYF
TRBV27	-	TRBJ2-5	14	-	TGTGCCAGCAGTAAAGCGGCCTTACAAGAGACCCAGTACTTC	CASSKAALQETQYF
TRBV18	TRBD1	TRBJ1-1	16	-	TGTGCCAGCTCATTCTCGGCTGAGGGGGCGATCACTGAAGCTTTCTTT	CASSFSAEGAITEAFF
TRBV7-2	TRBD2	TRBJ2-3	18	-	TGTGCCAGCAGCTTACCTATACTAGCGTCCTATCTCACAGATACGCAGTATTTT	CASSLPILASYLTDTQYF
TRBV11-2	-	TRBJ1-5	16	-	TGTGCCAGCAGCACATTGGGCGGGATCAGCAATCAGCCCCAGCATTTT	CASSTLGGISNQPQHF
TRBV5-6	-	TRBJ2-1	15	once	TGTGCCAGCAAAGCGGGTCAAAGTTACTACAATGAGCAGTTCTTC	CASKAGQSYYNEQFF
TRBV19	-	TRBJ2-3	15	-	TGTGCCAGTAGTTACAGGTTGTCCTCCGGGGATACGCAGTATTTT	CASSYRLSSGDTQYF
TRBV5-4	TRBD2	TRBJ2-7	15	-	TGTGCCAGCAGCCTAGGACTAGCGGGAGGTGACGAGCAGTACTTC	CASSLGLAGGDEQYF
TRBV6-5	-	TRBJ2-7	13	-	TGTGCCACCCCCCGGTTAGGGGTCTACGAGCAGTACTTC	CATPRLGVYEQYF
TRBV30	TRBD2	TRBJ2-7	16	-	TGTGCCTGGAGCCCCGCCGGACTAGCGCTCTCCTACGAGCAGTACTTC	CAWSPAGLALSYEQYF
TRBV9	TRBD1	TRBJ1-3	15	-	TGTGCCAGCAGCGTAGCAGGGGGAGGTGGAAACACCATATATTTT	CASSVAGGGGNTIYF
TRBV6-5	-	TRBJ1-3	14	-	TGTGCCAGCAGTTGGCGGGAGTCTGGAAACACCATATATTTT	CASSWRESGNTIYF
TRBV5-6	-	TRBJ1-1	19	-	TGTGCCAGCAGGAAACAGGGTAATCCAGGTTCGCCCTTGAACACTGAAGCTTTCTTT	CASRKQGNPGSPLNTEAFF
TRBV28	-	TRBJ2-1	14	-	TGTGCCAGCAGACAGGGTACAGAGGCTATTGAGCAGTTCTTC	CASRQGTEAIEQFF
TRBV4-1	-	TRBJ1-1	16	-	TGCGCCAGCAGCCCCGAACGGCAGGGATTTGGAACTGAAGCTTTCTTT	CASSPERQGFGTEAFF
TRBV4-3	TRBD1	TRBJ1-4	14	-	TGCGCCAGCAGCTTCGACAGGGCTGCTGAAAAACTGTTTTTT	CASSFDRAAEKLFF
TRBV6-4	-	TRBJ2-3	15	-	TGTGCCAGCAGTCCCTCGACAGGTCCCGGAGATACGCAGTATTTT	CASSPSTGPGDTQYF
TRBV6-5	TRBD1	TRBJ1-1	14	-	TGTGCCAGCAGTCGCCGGACAGGGGACACTGAAGCTTTCTTT	CASSRRTGDTEAFF
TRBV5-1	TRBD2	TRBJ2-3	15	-	TGCGCCAGCAGCTTGCTACTAGCGGCGCAAGATACGCAGTATTTT	CASSLLLAAQDTQYF
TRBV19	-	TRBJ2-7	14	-	TGTGCCAGTAGTATTGATAATCGAGGGTACGAGCAGTACTTC	CASSIDNRGYEQYF
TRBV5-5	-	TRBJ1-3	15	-	TGTGCCAGCAGCGCGACACGATACTCTGGAAACACCATATATTTT	CASSATRYSGNTIYF
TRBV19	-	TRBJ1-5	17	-	TGTGCCAGTAGTATAGACGGAGGAGGCGGCCGCAATCAGCCCCAGCATTTT	CASSIDGGGGRNQPQHF